Following are 15 T cell receptor beta chains from one sample sequenced in a study of blood T cell repertoires in COVID-19. Repertoires were generated with immunoSEQ multiplex PCR, while TCRdb's copy carries only in-frame clones and drops some. There are around 430,000 clones in the sample; around 89% occur only once, and over 10% lies in the top ten. Sequenced sample: peripheral blood. These receptors were taken from a woman in her fifties or sixties with COVID-19, enrolled during active disease.

The V call is TRBV24-1, the J call TRBJ1-1, with 8 bases matching TRBD1. The germline gives CDR1 KGHDR, CDR2 SFDVKD. This CDR3 comprises 13 residues. Losses at the gene ends were 5 bases for V and 4 bases for J; bases not matched to a gene: 2. CDR3 in amino acids: CATSGTGSTEAFF. CDR3 DNA sequence: TGTGCCACCAGTGGGACAGGGAGCACTGAAGCTTTCTTT.

The J gene is TRBJ2-7, the V gene TRBV2; 7 nucleotides align to TRBD1. This CDR3 is 15 amino acids long. Germline CDR1 SNHLY, CDR2 FYNNEI. V was pared by 0 bases and J by 0 bases, with 2 bases of the junction left unmatched. CDR3 nucleotides: TGTGCCAGCAGTGAAGCTGACAGGGACTCCTACGAGCAGTACTTC. Its translation: CASSEADRDSYEQYF.

This clone was detected only once. The J gene is TRBJ2-3, the V gene TRBV29-1, with D possibly matching TRBD1 (5 bases). The germline V and J ends were trimmed by 7 bases and 0 bases, with 14 bases remaining between them. The germline CDR1 and CDR2 sequences are SQVTM and ANQGSEA. The CDR3 length is 14 residues. The CDR3 DNA reads as TGCAGCGCCCTACGGCAGGGCAGCACAGATACGCAGTATTTT. Amino acids: CSALRQGSTDTQYF.

DNA for the CDR3: TGTGCCATCGGACACTCTAGCAATCAGCCCCAGCATTTT. Translation gives CAIGHSSNQPQHF. The rearrangement links TRBV10-3 to TRBJ1-5, with D possibly TRBD1 on 5 matching bases. In germline, CDR1 is ENHRY, CDR2 SYGVKD. The V end was cut by 8 bases, the J end by 0 bases, with 8 bases between. The CDR3 sequence is 13 residues long.

The chain has TRBV4-2 and TRBJ1-6, with D uncertain. The V gene lost 3 bases and the J gene lost 0 bases, with 12 bases spanning the gap. This CDR3 contains 17 residues. Germline CDR1 and CDR2: LGHNA and YNFKEQ. The CDR3 spells CASSHSPPSSYNSPLHF. DNA of the CDR3: TGTGCCAGCAGCCATTCTCCACCGAGCTCCTATAATTCACCCCTCCACTTT.

The V call is TRBV2, the J call TRBJ2-7, with D hard to call. The CDR3 has 13 amino acids. From germline, CDR1 is SNHLY and CDR2 FYNNEI. Trimming pared 7 bases from V and 3 bases from J, leaving 13 bases between. In DNA form, the CDR3 reads TGTGCCAGCACGTCGGTACGTAGCTACGAGCAGTACTTC. It encodes CASTSVRSYEQYF.

The rearrangement joins TRBV5-6 to TRBJ1-2, with TRBD1 identical over 7 bases. Trimming removed 9 bases from V and 4 bases from J; junction bases left unmatched: 12. Germline V gives CDR1 SGHDT, CDR2 YYEEEE. This CDR3 spans 14 amino acids. The CDR3 nucleotides are TGTGCCACCTCCGGGACAGCCCGAGGCTATGGCTACACCTTC. Protein: CATSGTARGYGYTF. The entire variable domain, with the rest obtained from reference TRBV5-6 and TRBJ1-2, is as follows: DAGVTQSPTHLIKTRGQQVTLRCSPKSGHDTVSWYQQALGQGPQFIFQYYEEEERQRGNFPDRFSGHQFPNYSSELNVNALLLGDSALYLCATSGTARGYGYTFGSGTRLTVV.

The chain has TRBV4-2 and TRBJ2-6; TRBD1 agrees at 7 bases. Germline V gene sequence: CDR1 LGHNA, CDR2 YNFKEQ. V lost 0 bases and J lost 3; bases outside the gene matches: 5. The length of the CDR3 is 17 residues. CDR3: CASSQEGQEYGANVLTF. CDR3 DNA: TGTGCCAGCAGCCAAGAAGGACAGGAATATGGGGCCAACGTCCTGACTTTC.

The chain joins TRBV6-5 to TRBJ1-5, with D possibly TRBD1 on 5 matching bases. The V gene lost 4 bases and the J gene lost 8 bases, with 15 bases spanning the gap. Germline CDR1 is MNHEY and CDR2 is SVGAGI. The CDR3 runs 14 residues. For the CDR3, the DNA is TGTGCCAGCAGTTCCGGGTCGACGGGGGAGCCCCAGCATTTT. This sequence encodes CASSSGSTGEPQHF.

This sequence joins TRBV30 and TRBJ2-7, with a weak D call TRBD1 (6 bases). This CDR3 is built from 12 residues. V was shortened by 2 bases and J by 6 bases, with 11 bases between the two germline ends. From germline, CDR1 is GTSNPN and CDR2 SVGIG (reference sequence). The CDR3 protein is CAWSNLRGEQYF. CDR3 DNA sequence: TGTGCCTGGAGTAACCTCAGGGGCGAGCAGTACTTC. Full variable domain (outside the CDR3, taken from reference TRBV30 and TRBJ2-7): SQTIHQWPATLVQPVGSPLSLECTVEGTSNPNLYWYRQAAGRGLQLLFYSVGIGQISSEVPQNLSASRPQDRQFILSSKKLLLSDSGFYLCAWSNLRGEQYFGPGTRLTVT.

This clone was counted only a few times. The chain combines TRBV7-9 with TRBJ1-1; no clear D. The germline V and J ends were trimmed by 4 bases and 6 bases, with 9 bases remaining between them. The V gene's germline CDR1 is SEHNR and CDR2 FQNEAQ (reference sequence). The CDR3 is made up of 12 amino acids. Here the CDR3 DNA reads TGTGCCAGCAGCTCGGGAAGGCCTGAAGCTTTCTTT. This gives the protein CASSSGRPEAFF.

This chain uses TRBV2 with TRBJ1-4; the D gene is possibly TRBD1 (5 bases). The V gene lost 5 bases and the J gene lost 0 bases, with 10 bases spanning the gap. Per germline, CDR1 SNHLY and CDR2 FYNNEI. CDR3 length: 15 residues. Written as DNA, the CDR3 is TGTGCCAGCAGTAGGGACTATGCAACTAATGAAAAACTGTTTTTT. It yields the protein CASSRDYATNEKLFF.

The chain combines TRBV5-1 with TRBJ1-1, with 9 bases aligning to TRBD1. CDR1 is SGHRS and CDR2 is YFSETQ in the germline V gene. Trimming removed 4 bases from V and 5 bases from J; junction bases left unmatched: 9. The CDR3 spans 15 residues. CDR3 coding DNA: TGCGCCAGCAGCCAACAGGGGGCGCGAGGGACTGAAGCTTTCTTT. It is translated as CASSQQGARGTEAFF.

This clone was found once. The rearrangement joins TRBV18 to TRBJ2-7; 7 positions agree with TRBD1. The CDR3 contains 16 residues. The V segment lost 3 bases and the J segment 6 bases; nucleotides outside the gene matches: 14. Germline CDR1 KGHSH, CDR2 LQKENI. The CDR3 sequence: CASSPPMLTGAREQYF. The CDR3 bases are TGTGCCAGCTCACCGCCTATGTTAACAGGGGCCCGCGAGCAGTACTTC.

This chain joins TRBV4-1 and TRBJ1-4, with TRBD1 identical over 10 bases. Germline trimming cut 6 bases from V and 3 bases from J; bases unmatched to any gene: 13. Per germline, CDR1 MGHRA and CDR2 YSYEKL. This CDR3 has 18 residues. CDR3 in DNA: TGCGCCAGCAGGACCGGGACAGGGGCACCGACGGCTAATGAAAAACTGTTTTTT. Translating gives CASRTGTGAPTANEKLFF.